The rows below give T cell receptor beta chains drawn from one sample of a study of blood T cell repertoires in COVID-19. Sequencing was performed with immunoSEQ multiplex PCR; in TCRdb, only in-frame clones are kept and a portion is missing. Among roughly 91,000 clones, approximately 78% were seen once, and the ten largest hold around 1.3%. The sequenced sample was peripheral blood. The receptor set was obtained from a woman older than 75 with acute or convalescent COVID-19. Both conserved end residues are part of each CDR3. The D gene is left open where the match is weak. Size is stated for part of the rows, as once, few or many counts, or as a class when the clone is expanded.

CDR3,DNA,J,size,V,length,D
CASSYRGTEQDTQYF,TGTGCCAGCAGTTACAGGGGGACAGAGCAGGATACGCAGTATTTT,TRBJ2-3,-,TRBV6-5,15,TRBD1
CASSLDRATNEKLFF,TGTGCCAGCAGCTTAGACAGGGCGACCAATGAAAAACTGTTTTTT,TRBJ1-4,-,TRBV7-2,15,-
CASSLETSGGAFGELFF,TGTGCCAGCAGCTTAGAAACTAGCGGGGGGGCCTTCGGGGAGCTGTTTTTT,TRBJ2-2,-,TRBV11-2,17,TRBD2
CSALERAQYF,TGCAGTGCTCTAGAGAGGGCCCAGTACTTC,TRBJ2-5,-,TRBV20-1,10,-
CASSGDRDNSPLHF,TGTGCCAGCAGCGGGGACAGGGATAATTCACCCCTCCACTTT,TRBJ1-6,-,TRBV5-4,14,TRBD1
CASSITGVHGYGYTF,TGTGCCAGTAGTATTACAGGGGTTCATGGCTATGGCTACACCTTC,TRBJ1-2,-,TRBV19,15,TRBD1
CASSPPGLAGAAQYF,TGTGCCAGCAGCCCCCCGGGACTAGCGGGGGCGGCCCAGTACTTC,TRBJ2-5,-,TRBV11-2,15,TRBD2
CASRGLAGGERIF,TGTGCCAGCAGGGGACTAGCGGGAGGGGAGAGGATCTTC,TRBJ2-1,-,TRBV27,13,TRBD2
CASSTHRDGQPQHF,TGTGCCAGCAGTACCCACAGGGATGGTCAGCCCCAGCATTTT,TRBJ1-5,-,TRBV27,14,-
CASSPRQGASVSGANVLTF,TGTGCCAGCTCACCGCGGCAGGGGGCCTCCGTCTCTGGGGCCAACGTCCTGACTTTC,TRBJ2-6,-,TRBV18,19,TRBD1
CASSLGRSQYGYTF,TGTGCCAGCAGTTTGGGGAGGTCCCAATATGGCTACACCTTC,TRBJ1-2,-,TRBV28,14,-
CASSMNRDGSTDTQYF,TGTGCCAGCTCGATGAACAGGGACGGGAGCACAGATACGCAGTATTTT,TRBJ2-3,once,TRBV9,16,-
CATSDSGQGIAGELFF,TGTGCCACCAGTGATTCGGGACAGGGGATAGCCGGGGAGCTGTTTTTT,TRBJ2-2,once,TRBV24-1,16,TRBD1
CASSLEGTSVPYEQYF,TGTGCCAGCAGCTTAGAGGGGACTAGCGTCCCCTACGAGCAGTACTTC,TRBJ2-7,-,TRBV7-2,16,TRBD2
CASSESRRTGGITGELFF,TGTGCCAGCAGTGAATCGAGGAGGACAGGGGGTATCACCGGGGAGCTGTTTTTT,TRBJ2-2,-,TRBV6-1,18,TRBD1
CASSPQGVTVGNTIYF,TGCGCCAGCAGCCCCCAAGGCGTTACAGTCGGAAACACCATATATTTT,TRBJ1-3,-,TRBV5-1,16,-
CASSERATARDGYTF,TGTGCCAGCAGTGAGAGGGCTACAGCGAGGGATGGCTACACCTTC,TRBJ1-2,-,TRBV2,15,-
CASSSSSGNEQFF,TGTGCCAGCAGCTCCTCTAGCGGCAATGAGCAGTTCTTC,TRBJ2-1,-,TRBV3-1/TRBV3-2,13,TRBD2
CASSLTSGGTSTDTQYF,TGCGCCAGCAGCCTGACTAGCGGGGGGACTAGCACAGATACGCAGTATTTT,TRBJ2-3,-,TRBV10-2,17,TRBD2
CATYSGGAQETQYF,TGTGCCACCTATTCCGGGGGGGCTCAAGAGACCCAGTACTTC,TRBJ2-5,-,TRBV10-3,14,TRBD2
CASSPRDRHNDNSPLHF,TGTGCCAGCAGCCCCCGGGACAGACATAATGATAATTCACCCCTCCACTTT,TRBJ1-6,-,TRBV7-8,17,TRBD1
CASSYSTRGSYEQYF,TGTGCCAGCAGTTACTCGACGCGGGGCTCCTACGAGCAGTACTTC,TRBJ2-7,-,TRBV6-5,15,-
CASSLSTSNLNEQFF,TGTGCCAGCAGCTTGTCTACTAGTAATCTAAATGAGCAGTTCTTC,TRBJ2-1,-,TRBV5-4,15,-
CATSRAGLETQYF,TGTGCCACCAGCAGAGCAGGGTTAGAGACCCAGTACTTC,TRBJ2-5,-,TRBV15,13,-
CASTPGTINSPLHF,TGTGCCAGCACCCCTGGGACAATTAATTCACCCCTCCACTTT,TRBJ1-6,-,TRBV6-5,14,-
CASSVGFPGQYSGANVLTF,TGTGCCAGCAGCGTAGGGTTCCCGGGACAATACTCTGGGGCCAACGTCCTGACTTTC,TRBJ2-6,-,TRBV9,19,-
CASSSGLAGGQETQYF,TGTGCCAGCAGCTCTGGACTAGCGGGGGGCCAAGAGACCCAGTACTTC,TRBJ2-5,few,TRBV11-1,16,TRBD2
CASSDRGPEKLFF,TGTGCCAGCAGTGACAGGGGGCCCGAAAAACTGTTTTTT,TRBJ1-4,-,TRBV2,13,TRBD1
CASSLPASSGQGANYGYTF,TGTGCCAGCAGTTTACCTGCCAGTTCGGGACAGGGGGCGAACTATGGCTACACCTTC,TRBJ1-2,-,TRBV28,19,TRBD1
CASSSGQGRYYGYTF,TGTGCCAGCAGCTCCGGACAGGGACGGTACTATGGCTACACCTTC,TRBJ1-2,-,TRBV11-2,15,TRBD1
CASRVQGNPYEQYF,TGCGCCAGCAGGGTACAGGGTAACCCCTACGAGCAGTACTTC,TRBJ2-7,-,TRBV5-1,14,-
CASSSSTRTGHNEQFF,-,TRBJ2-1,-,TRBV5-4,16,-
CASSLGGQQETQYF,TGCGCCAGCAGCTTGGGTGGACAGCAAGAGACCCAGTACTTC,TRBJ2-5,-,TRBV5-1,14,-